Given below is one T cell receptor beta chain in context. The data were taken from a study of blood T cell repertoires in COVID-19. Whole-study context: Whether acute or convalescent, the COVID-19 samples came from the United States, Italy and Spain. PBMCs, B-cell-depleted T cells, or T cells were the source of the cDNA or gDNA that made up the material.

In the authors' workflow: Using reference gene primer amplification, nucleated cell counts were estimated. Sequenced by immunoSEQ multiplex PCR; TCRdb stores in-frame clones only, minus some. V and J calls and clone size come straight from that table; D and trimming were deduced from the DNA. The table shows under 250,000 clones, with 70% to 90% occurring only once. CDR3 length: 15 amino acids. Trimming cost V 1 base and J 1 base, with 11 bases left between them. CDR1 and CDR2 from the germline V gene are SGHAT and FQNNGV. J is TRBJ2-7 and V is TRBV11-2; TRBD2 is a possible D gene (5 bases). Source material: peripheral blood. This clonotype was sampled from a woman in her 70s with active or convalescent COVID-19. Here the CDR3 DNA reads TGTGCCAGCAGCTTAGTAAGCGGTTTATCCTACGAGCAGTACTTC. Translated, it gives CASSLVSGLSYEQYF. Full variable domain (missing parts from reference TRBV11-2 and TRBJ2-7): EAGVAQSPRYKIIEKRQSVAFWCNPISGHATLYWYQQILGQGPKLLIQFQNNGVVDDSQLPKDRFSAERLKGVDSTLKIQPAKLEDSAVYLCASSLVSGLSYEQYFGPGTRLTVT.